A selection of T cell receptor beta chains follows, all from one sample in a study of T-cell memory formation after mild COVID-19. One entry per CDR3 protein results from TCRdb running MiXCR on the 5' RACE reads. The repertoire consists of some 440,000 distinct CDR3 sequences, with about 23% occurring once and the leading ten covering roughly an eighth. Source material: PBMCs or a T cell subset sorted from them (not recorded which). The source is an adult woman who had mild COVID-19 (a few samples of this study predate the infection). Cell type and time point are not known. CDR3s include the opening cysteine and the closing phenylalanine or tryptophan. The order of the fields is clone size, J gene, D gene, V gene, CDR3 protein, CDR3 DNA. A D gene is named only where the DNA matches it firmly. Clone size is given for some rows only: seen once, a few or many times, or a class if the clone is expanded.

clone_size: few; j_call: TRBJ1-3; d_call: .; v_call: TRBV7-2; cdr3_aa: CASSFHRGAGNTIYF; cdr3_nt: TGTGCCAGCAGCTTTCATCGGGGGGCTGGAAACACCATATATTTT
clone_size: few; j_call: TRBJ2-1; d_call: .; v_call: TRBV7-8; cdr3_aa: CASSLDRFGEQFF; cdr3_nt: TGTGCCAGCAGCTTAGATAGGTTTGGGGAGCAGTTCTTC
clone_size: .; j_call: TRBJ2-7; d_call: .; v_call: TRBV5-5; cdr3_aa: CASSLAGTAYEQYF; cdr3_nt: TGTGCCAGCAGCTTGGCCGGGACGGCTTACGAGCAGTACTTC
clone_size: few; j_call: TRBJ2-1; d_call: .; v_call: TRBV19; cdr3_aa: CASSIISVSYNEQFF; cdr3_nt: TGTGCCAGTAGTATAATCTCTGTTTCCTACAATGAGCAGTTCTTC
clone_size: .; j_call: TRBJ2-1; d_call: TRBD1; v_call: TRBV7-9; cdr3_aa: CASSQLQGKDEQFF; cdr3_nt: TGTGCCAGCAGCCAACTACAGGGGAAGGATGAGCAGTTCTTC
clone_size: few; j_call: TRBJ2-7; d_call: .; v_call: TRBV18; cdr3_aa: CASSPKPGGTPSYEQYF; cdr3_nt: TGTGCCAGCTCACCAAAACCGGGCGGGACACCTTCCTACGAGCAGTACTTC
clone_size: once; j_call: TRBJ2-7; d_call: .; v_call: TRBV7-9; cdr3_aa: CASSPPFPGERTYEQYF; cdr3_nt: TGTGCCAGCAGCCCCCCTTTCCCGGGAGAGAGAACCTACGAGCAGTACTTC
clone_size: .; j_call: TRBJ2-5; d_call: .; v_call: TRBV29-1; cdr3_aa: CSVSGRYQETQYF; cdr3_nt: TGCAGCGTCTCGGGCAGGTACCAAGAGACCCAGTACTTC
clone_size: .; j_call: TRBJ1-1; d_call: .; v_call: TRBV4-1; cdr3_aa: CASSPLGGYTNTEAFF; cdr3_nt: TGCGCCAGCAGCCCTTTAGGCGGGTACACGAACACTGAAGCTTTCTTT
clone_size: few; j_call: TRBJ1-5; d_call: .; v_call: TRBV6-5; cdr3_aa: CASSYLGQPQHF; cdr3_nt: TGTGCCAGCAGTTACTTGGGTCAGCCCCAGCATTTT
clone_size: few; j_call: TRBJ1-2; d_call: TRBD1; v_call: TRBV19; cdr3_aa: CASTLRPGTAVANYGYTF; cdr3_nt: TGTGCCAGTACCCTCCGTCCGGGGACAGCCGTTGCTAACTATGGCTACACCTTC
clone_size: .; j_call: TRBJ2-7; d_call: .; v_call: TRBV30; cdr3_aa: CAWRYRGSGIYEQYF; cdr3_nt: TGTGCCTGGAGATACCGGGGTAGCGGCATCTACGAGCAGTACTTC
clone_size: .; j_call: TRBJ2-3; d_call: TRBD2; v_call: TRBV19; cdr3_aa: CASSNREAYTDTQYF; cdr3_nt: TGTGCCAGTAGTAATCGGGAGGCCTACACAGATACGCAGTATTTT
clone_size: few; j_call: TRBJ2-7; d_call: .; v_call: TRBV24-1; cdr3_aa: CATSEAGQTYEQYF; cdr3_nt: TGTGCCACCAGTGAGGCAGGACAGACCTACGAGCAGTACTTC
clone_size: few; j_call: TRBJ1-1; d_call: .; v_call: TRBV20-1; cdr3_aa: CSALGAQLLIF; cdr3_nt: TGCAGTGCTCTCGGGGCCCAATTACTAATCTTT
clone_size: .; j_call: TRBJ2-2; d_call: .; v_call: TRBV25-1; cdr3_aa: CASSATRPENTGELFF; cdr3_nt: TGTGCCAGCAGTGCCACGAGGCCGGAGAACACCGGGGAGCTGTTTTTT
clone_size: .; j_call: TRBJ2-1; d_call: TRBD2; v_call: TRBV7-9; cdr3_aa: CASSSPSGGSYNEQFF; cdr3_nt: TGTGCCAGCAGCTCACCTAGCGGGGGGAGTTACAATGAGCAGTTCTTC
clone_size: few; j_call: TRBJ2-5; d_call: .; v_call: TRBV4-2; cdr3_aa: CASSQGFGGETQYF; cdr3_nt: TGTGCCAGCAGCCAAGGTTTTGGCGGGGAGACCCAGTACTTC
clone_size: many; j_call: TRBJ2-5; d_call: .; v_call: TRBV4-1; cdr3_aa: CASSRVAGPETQYF; cdr3_nt: TGCGCCAGCAGCCGGGTCGCGGGGCCGGAGACCCAGTACTTC
clone_size: .; j_call: TRBJ2-3; d_call: .; v_call: TRBV25-1; cdr3_aa: CASRGNSLSGTDTQYF; cdr3_nt: TGTGCCAGCAGAGGCAACTCCCTTAGCGGCACAGATACGCAGTATTTT
clone_size: .; j_call: TRBJ1-5; d_call: TRBD1; v_call: TRBV29-1; cdr3_aa: CSVDSPRDRGQPQHF; cdr3_nt: TGCAGCGTAGACTCACCCCGGGACAGGGGGCAGCCCCAGCATTTT
clone_size: .; j_call: TRBJ2-5; d_call: TRBD1; v_call: TRBV7-8; cdr3_aa: CASSTTDRPRETQYF; cdr3_nt: TGTGCCAGCAGCACAACGGACAGGCCACGAGAGACCCAGTACTTC
clone_size: few; j_call: TRBJ2-1; d_call: .; v_call: TRBV14; cdr3_aa: CASSQVSPNNEQFF; cdr3_nt: TGTGCCAGCAGCCAAGTATCCCCGAACAATGAGCAGTTCTTC
clone_size: .; j_call: TRBJ2-1; d_call: .; v_call: TRBV4-3; cdr3_aa: CASSQELGYNEQFF; cdr3_nt: TGCGCCAGCAGCCAAGAACTCGGGTACAATGAGCAGTTCTTC
clone_size: .; j_call: TRBJ2-1; d_call: .; v_call: TRBV20-1; cdr3_aa: CSASPPRFLAVEQFF; cdr3_nt: TGCAGTGCTAGCCCCCCACGATTCCTAGCTGTTGAGCAGTTCTTC
clone_size: .; j_call: TRBJ2-7; d_call: TRBD2; v_call: TRBV19; cdr3_aa: CASSITAKATSGGPSYEQYF; cdr3_nt: TGTGCCAGTAGTATCACCGCAAAGGCGACTAGCGGGGGGCCCTCCTACGAGCAGTACTTC
clone_size: .; j_call: TRBJ1-1; d_call: TRBD1; v_call: TRBV2; cdr3_aa: CASSVGQGWYTEAFF; cdr3_nt: TGTGCCAGCAGTGTGGGACAGGGTTGGTACACTGAAGCTTTCTTT
clone_size: .; j_call: TRBJ2-1; d_call: .; v_call: TRBV20-1; cdr3_aa: CSASHRNNEQFF; cdr3_nt: TGCAGTGCTAGTCACAGAAACAATGAGCAGTTCTTC
clone_size: .; j_call: TRBJ2-1; d_call: .; v_call: TRBV5-6; cdr3_aa: CASSHGLKQGNEQFF; cdr3_nt: TGTGCCAGCAGCCACGGATTAAAGCAGGGCAATGAGCAGTTCTTC
clone_size: few; j_call: TRBJ1-1; d_call: .; v_call: TRBV19; cdr3_aa: CASSIPFLQGTEAFF; cdr3_nt: TGTGCCAGTAGTATACCGTTTTTACAGGGAACTGAAGCTTTCTTT
clone_size: .; j_call: TRBJ2-2; d_call: .; v_call: TRBV30; cdr3_aa: CAWSVKPSTGELFF; cdr3_nt: TGTGCCTGGAGTGTCAAACCCAGCACCGGGGAGCTGTTTTTT
clone_size: few; j_call: TRBJ1-2; d_call: .; v_call: TRBV15; cdr3_aa: CATSARWDLGYGYTF; cdr3_nt: TGTGCCACCAGCGCCCGATGGGACCTGGGGTATGGCTACACCTTC
clone_size: .; j_call: TRBJ2-1; d_call: TRBD2; v_call: TRBV12-3/TRBV12-4; cdr3_aa: CASKSSGDEQFF; cdr3_nt: TGTGCCAGCAAGTCTAGCGGGGATGAGCAGTTCTTC
clone_size: .; j_call: TRBJ2-1; d_call: TRBD1; v_call: TRBV4-1; cdr3_aa: CASSYPGTGFGQFF; cdr3_nt: TGCGCCAGCAGCTACCCCGGGACAGGATTCGGGCAGTTCTTC
clone_size: .; j_call: TRBJ1-5; d_call: .; v_call: TRBV20-1; cdr3_aa: CSAREWGYSNQPQHF; cdr3_nt: TGCAGTGCTAGAGAATGGGGGTATAGCAATCAGCCCCAGCATTTT
clone_size: .; j_call: TRBJ1-2; d_call: .; v_call: TRBV6-2/TRBV6-3; cdr3_aa: CASSYSAGNGYTF; cdr3_nt: TGTGCCAGCAGTTACTCGGCAGGGAATGGCTACACCTTC
clone_size: .; j_call: TRBJ1-1; d_call: .; v_call: TRBV7-2; cdr3_aa: CASSLAGSKIGTEAFF; cdr3_nt: TGTGCCAGCAGCTTAGCGGGTAGCAAAATCGGCACTGAAGCTTTCTTT
clone_size: few; j_call: TRBJ1-5; d_call: TRBD1; v_call: TRBV5-1; cdr3_aa: CASSLAPQGGGNQPQHF; cdr3_nt: TGCGCCAGCAGCTTGGCTCCCCAGGGGGGGGGCAATCAGCCCCAGCATTTT
clone_size: .; j_call: TRBJ2-1; d_call: TRBD2; v_call: TRBV29-1; cdr3_aa: CSESSGSTYNEQFF; cdr3_nt: TGCAGCGAGTCTAGCGGGAGCACTTACAATGAGCAGTTCTTC
clone_size: .; j_call: TRBJ2-7; d_call: .; v_call: TRBV6-5; cdr3_aa: CASSYGASSYEQYF; cdr3_nt: TGTGCCAGCAGTTACGGAGCGAGCTCCTACGAGCAGTACTTC
clone_size: few; j_call: TRBJ2-7; d_call: .; v_call: TRBV19; cdr3_aa: CASSIDGQGLLYEQYF; cdr3_nt: TGTGCCAGTAGTATAGACGGGCAGGGACTTCTATACGAGCAGTACTTC
clone_size: .; j_call: TRBJ2-5; d_call: TRBD1; v_call: TRBV5-4; cdr3_aa: CASSLVGQALGTQYF; cdr3_nt: TGTGCCAGCAGCTTGGTGGGACAGGCCCTAGGGACCCAGTACTTC
clone_size: .; j_call: TRBJ2-3; d_call: .; v_call: TRBV7-8; cdr3_aa: CASSLSGEGEYF; cdr3_nt: TGTGCCAGCAGCTTATCGGGGGAAGGAGAGTATTTT
clone_size: .; j_call: TRBJ2-2; d_call: .; v_call: TRBV24-1; cdr3_aa: CATSEGNTGELFF; cdr3_nt: TGTGCCACCAGTGAAGGGAACACCGGGGAGCTGTTTTTT
clone_size: .; j_call: TRBJ2-3; d_call: TRBD2; v_call: TRBV7-2; cdr3_aa: CASSLGLAAGDTQYF; cdr3_nt: TGTGCCAGCAGCTTAGGACTAGCGGCGGGAGATACGCAGTATTTT
clone_size: few; j_call: TRBJ2-3; d_call: .; v_call: TRBV6-2/TRBV6-3; cdr3_aa: CASSYSRVTDTQYF; cdr3_nt: TGTGCCAGCAGTTACTCCCGGGTCACAGATACGCAGTATTTT
clone_size: few; j_call: TRBJ1-1; d_call: TRBD1; v_call: TRBV3-1; cdr3_aa: CASSGDRVNTEAFF; cdr3_nt: TGTGCCAGCAGTGGGGACAGGGTAAACACTGAAGCTTTCTTT
clone_size: few; j_call: TRBJ2-3; d_call: TRBD2; v_call: TRBV5-1; cdr3_aa: CASSFLSGLAGDRTDTQYF; cdr3_nt: TGCGCCAGCAGCTTTCTTTCGGGACTAGCGGGCGACCGGACAGATACGCAGTATTTT
clone_size: .; j_call: TRBJ1-4; d_call: .; v_call: TRBV6-1; cdr3_aa: CASSRERANEKLFF; cdr3_nt: TGTGCCAGCAGCAGGGAGAGGGCTAATGAAAAACTGTTTTTT
clone_size: .; j_call: TRBJ2-1; d_call: TRBD2; v_call: TRBV27; cdr3_aa: CASSPPGLAAQFF; cdr3_nt: TGTGCCAGCAGTCCTCCGGGACTAGCGGCTCAGTTCTTC
clone_size: .; j_call: TRBJ1-5; d_call: .; v_call: TRBV27; cdr3_aa: CASSFRNPFNQPQHF; cdr3_nt: TGTGCCAGCAGTTTTAGAAACCCCTTCAATCAGCCCCAGCATTTT
clone_size: few; j_call: TRBJ2-1; d_call: TRBD2; v_call: TRBV4-1; cdr3_aa: CASSHSGRRTYNEQFF; cdr3_nt: TGCGCCAGCAGCCATAGCGGGAGGAGGACCTACAATGAGCAGTTCTTC
clone_size: .; j_call: TRBJ2-7; d_call: TRBD2; v_call: TRBV15; cdr3_aa: CATSPSGITYEQYF; cdr3_nt: TGTGCCACCAGTCCTAGCGGGATCACCTACGAGCAGTACTTC
clone_size: few; j_call: TRBJ1-2; d_call: .; v_call: TRBV10-3; cdr3_aa: CAISRGTSLNYGYTF; cdr3_nt: TGTGCCATCAGCAGAGGGACATCTCTTAACTATGGCTACACCTTC